This is a list of T cell receptor beta chains from one sample in a study of blood T cell repertoires in COVID-19. Profiled with immunoSEQ multiplex PCR; TCRdb holds only in-frame clones, not every one. Among 110,000 to 150,000 clones listed, around nine tenths were seen once. Material: peripheral blood. The receptors were gathered from a man aged 55-75 years with active or convalescent COVID-19. CDR3s include the opening cysteine and the closing phenylalanine or tryptophan. D genes are given only for firm matches. Some rows have no size entry. The others give once, few or many, or a class for an expanded clone.

TRBJ2-5,-,TRBV5-4,TRBD1,TGTGCCAGCAGCGAACTGGACAGGGGGCTCCAAGAGACCCAGTACTTC,CASSELDRGLQETQYF
TRBJ1-2,-,TRBV7-9,-,TGTGCCAGCAGCTTATCGGCGACGGGAGGAGGCTATGGCTACACCTTC,CASSLSATGGGYGYTF
TRBJ2-1,-,TRBV27,TRBD2,TGTGCCAGCAGTTTCTCGACTAGCGGGAGGGCGGGGCAGTTCTTC,CASSFSTSGRAGQFF
TRBJ2-2,few,TRBV20-1,TRBD2,TGCAGTGCTAGTCTAGCGGGAGAAATGAACACCGGGGAGCTGTTTTTT,CSASLAGEMNTGELFF
TRBJ1-2,-,TRBV29-1,TRBD1,TGCAGCGCGGGGGACAGCATAAACTATGGCTACACCTTC,CSAGDSINYGYTF
TRBJ2-1,-,TRBV28,TRBD2,TGTGCCAGTCGGTTCCGGACTAGCGGGAGTGTCAATGAGCAGTTCTTC,CASRFRTSGSVNEQFF
TRBJ1-1,-,TRBV5-6,-,TGTGCCAGCAGCTTGGGGGCCCAGGGGAACACTGAAGCTTTCTTT,CASSLGAQGNTEAFF
TRBJ1-2,-,TRBV7-2,TRBD1,TGTGCCAGCAGCTTAATGACAGGGTGGTATGGCTACACCTTC,CASSLMTGWYGYTF
TRBJ2-5,-,TRBV13,-,TGTGCCAGCAGCTTAGGCCTAGCCCAAGGGCAAGAGACCCAGTACTTC,CASSLGLAQGQETQYF
TRBJ2-1,-,TRBV5-1,-,TGCGCCAGCACAAGGGACATACGGGATGAGCAGTTCTTC,CASTRDIRDEQFF
TRBJ2-1,-,TRBV23-1,-,TGCGCCAGCAGTCAACCGTTCTGGAGTGGCTCCTACAATGAGCAGTTCTTC,CASSQPFWSGSYNEQFF
TRBJ2-5,-,TRBV19,TRBD1,TGTGCCAGTAGTGTGACAGGGGGGGAGACCCAGTACTTC,CASSVTGGETQYF
TRBJ2-7,-,TRBV3-1/TRBV3-2,-,TGTGCCAGCAGCCAAGACGTGGTCAGGGGAAACGAGCAGTACTTC,CASSQDVVRGNEQYF
TRBJ2-7,-,TRBV6-6,-,TGTGCCAGCAGCCCCGCCGGGACAAGCTACGAGCAGTACTTC,CASSPAGTSYEQYF
TRBJ2-7,-,TRBV13,TRBD2,TGTGCCAGCAGCTTAGAGGGACTAGCGAGCCACGAGCAGTACTTC,CASSLEGLASHEQYF
TRBJ1-5,-,TRBV15,-,TGTGCCACCCGACGCACGGGTAGCAATCAGCCCCAGCATTTT,CATRRTGSNQPQHF
TRBJ1-5,-,TRBV5-1,TRBD1,TGCGCCAGCAGCCCCGGGACAGGGGGCGATGGCAATCAGCCCCAGCATTTT,CASSPGTGGDGNQPQHF
TRBJ2-2,-,TRBV2,-,TGTGCCAGCAGCCCGGGATCTAACACCGGGGAGCTGTTTTTT,CASSPGSNTGELFF
TRBJ2-5,many,TRBV10-3,TRBD1,TGTGCCATCAGACCCGGGACAGATGGAGGGACCCAGTACTTC,CAIRPGTDGGTQYF
TRBJ2-1,-,TRBV24-1,TRBD2,TGTGCCACCAGTGTGGGCGGGGGGGGCTTGAATGAGCAGTTCTTC,CATSVGGGGLNEQFF
TRBJ1-2,-,TRBV6-5,TRBD1,TGTGCCAGCATCAACAGGGGGCGCACAGCCTATGGCTACACCTTC,CASINRGRTAYGYTF
TRBJ1-1,-,TRBV6-6,TRBD1,TGTGCCAGCACCAAGACAGGGGAGCCCATGAACACTGAAGCTTTCTTT,CASTKTGEPMNTEAFF
TRBJ1-6,once,TRBV30,TRBD1,TGTGCCTGGAGCCCCTCGACAGGGTATTCACCCCTCCACTTT,CAWSPSTGYSPLHF
TRBJ2-2,-,TRBV5-5,TRBD1,TGTGCCAGCAGCTCCGGGACAGGGACGAACACCGGGGAGCTGTTTTTT,CASSSGTGTNTGELFF
TRBJ2-1,-,TRBV6-2/TRBV6-3,-,TGTGCCAGCAGCCCACTGTCCGGACAGAACTATGAGCAGTTCTTC,CASSPLSGQNYEQFF
TRBJ2-3,-,TRBV6-4,TRBD2,TGTGCCAGCAGTGACCGGGGGGGGCCGACAGATACGCAGTATTTT,CASSDRGGPTDTQYF
TRBJ2-7,-,TRBV3-1/TRBV3-2,-,TGTGCCAGCAGCCAAGAAAGGGGCAGCCCATACTGGGAGCAGTACTTC,CASSQERGSPYWEQYF
TRBJ2-3,-,TRBV12-5,TRBD1,TGTGCTAGTGCGAGGGACAGCTCCGCAGATACGCAGTATTTT,CASARDSSADTQYF
TRBJ2-3,-,TRBV4-3,TRBD2,TGCGCCAGCAGCCAAGATAGCGGGGATTCAGATACGCAGTATTTT,CASSQDSGDSDTQYF
TRBJ2-7,-,TRBV29-1,TRBD1,TGCAGCGGGACAGGGTACCGTGACGAGCAGTACTTC,CSGTGYRDEQYF
TRBJ2-1,-,TRBV10-2,TRBD2,TGCGCCAGCAGCCGGGGGGGCTACAATGAGCAGTTCTTC,CASSRGGYNEQFF
TRBJ2-7,few,TRBV28,-,TGTGCCAGCCGCAGGAACTACGAGCAGTACTTC,CASRRNYEQYF
TRBJ1-5,-,TRBV6-2/TRBV6-3,-,TGTGCCAGCAGTTACGCCCGGGTTCAGCAGCCCCAGCATTTT,CASSYARVQQPQHF
TRBJ1-4,-,TRBV3-1/TRBV3-2,-,TGTGCCAGCAGCCCCTTCCGCCGGGTGGAGGGTAATGAAAAACTGTTTTTT,CASSPFRRVEGNEKLFF
TRBJ1-2,-,TRBV6-5,TRBD1,TGTGCCAGCAGTAGAGGGACAGATAGTAACTATGGCTACACCTTC,CASSRGTDSNYGYTF
TRBJ1-5,-,TRBV19,TRBD1,TGTGCCAGTACTCAGACAGGGTTCAATCAGCCCCAGCATTTT,CASTQTGFNQPQHF
TRBJ2-1,many,TRBV24-1,-,TGTGCCACCAGTGGGTCACAGGGAACTCTCTACAATGAGCAGTTCTTC,CATSGSQGTLYNEQFF
TRBJ2-3,-,TRBV5-1,-,TGCGCCAGCAGCTTGGGAACTCGCGGAGGCACAGATACGCAGTATTTT,CASSLGTRGGTDTQYF
TRBJ1-6,-,TRBV24-1,-,TGTGCCACCAGTTTGGCGGCCCGCTCACCCCTCCACTTT,CATSLAARSPLHF
TRBJ2-5,-,TRBV15,TRBD2,TGTGCCACCAGGTCTAGCGGGAGAGAGACCCAGTACTTC,CATRSSGRETQYF
TRBJ2-3,-,TRBV9,TRBD2,TGTGCCAGCAGCGTAGTTGGTAGCGGGAGCACAGATACGCAGTATTTT,CASSVVGSGSTDTQYF